A single TCR beta chain is shown here with its context. As yet, its antigen is unknown. The data belong to a study of cytomegalovirus exposure and HLA in healthy donors. General observations from the study: Earlier analysis found most TCR beta V segments productive about 87% or about 30% of the time. In a later analysis, HLA-associated TCR beta chains were more clonally expanded than equally common others. Follow-up analysis later connected one missense variant in DCLRE1C with trimming of TCR beta V- and J-genes. Analyzed later, association rates of TCRs varied across HLA loci, with DRB1 most and HLA-C fewest.

The V gene lost 3 bases and the J gene lost 0 bases, with 10 bases spanning the gap. Germline V gene lookup returns CDR1 SGHVS and CDR2 FNYEAQ. The CDR3 totals 15 residues. Primers included in the PCR were 60 Vbeta and 13 Jbeta primers. Some clones are missing from TCRdb's copy, which holds only in-frame ones; the method was immunoSEQ multiplex PCR. The sample yields 210,000 or so clones, approximately 90% seen once. This chain uses TRBV7-6 with TRBJ2-3, with a weak D call TRBD2 (6 bases). The sequencing input was PBMCs. This TCR was sampled from a young woman in good health and CMV-seronegative. For the CDR3, the DNA is TGTGCCAGCAGCTTCGTCGCGGGAAGCACAGATACGCAGTATTTT. Encoded protein: CASSFVAGSTDTQYF.